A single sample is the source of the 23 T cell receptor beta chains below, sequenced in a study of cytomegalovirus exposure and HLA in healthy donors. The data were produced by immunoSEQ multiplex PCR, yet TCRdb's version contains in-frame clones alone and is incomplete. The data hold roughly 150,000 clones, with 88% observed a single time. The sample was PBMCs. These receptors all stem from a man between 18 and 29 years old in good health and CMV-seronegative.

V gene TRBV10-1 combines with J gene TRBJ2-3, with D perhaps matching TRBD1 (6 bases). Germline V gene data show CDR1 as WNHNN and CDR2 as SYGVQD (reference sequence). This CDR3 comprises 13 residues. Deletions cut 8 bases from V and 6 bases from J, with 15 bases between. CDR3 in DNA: TGCGCCAGCGGTCCCAGGGGAAGTGATACGCAGTATTTT. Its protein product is CASGPRGSDTQYF.

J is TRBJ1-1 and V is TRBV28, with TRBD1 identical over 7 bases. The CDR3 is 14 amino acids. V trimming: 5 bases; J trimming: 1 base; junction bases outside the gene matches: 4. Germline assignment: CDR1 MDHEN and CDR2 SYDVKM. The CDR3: CASSIGGTNTEAFF. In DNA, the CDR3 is TGTGCCAGCAGTATAGGGGGCACGAACACTGAAGCTTTCTTT.

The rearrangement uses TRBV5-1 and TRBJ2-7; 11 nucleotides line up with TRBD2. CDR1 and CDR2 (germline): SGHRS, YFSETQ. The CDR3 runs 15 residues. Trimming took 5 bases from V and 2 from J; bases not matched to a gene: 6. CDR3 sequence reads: CASSPLAGGAYEQYF. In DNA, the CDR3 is TGCGCCAGCAGTCCGCTAGCGGGAGGTGCCTACGAGCAGTACTTC.

The chain's CDR3 is CASSQGGQAEFDSYEQYF. The CDR3 DNA reads TGCGCCAGCAGCCAAGGTGGACAGGCGGAATTTGACTCCTACGAGCAGTACTTC. The chain has TRBV4-3 and TRBJ2-7; TRBD1 aligns across 7 bases. The V gene's germline CDR1 is LGHNA and CDR2 YSLEER. This CDR3 spans 18 amino acids. V shed 1 base and J 0 bases; nucleotides not matched to a gene: 12.

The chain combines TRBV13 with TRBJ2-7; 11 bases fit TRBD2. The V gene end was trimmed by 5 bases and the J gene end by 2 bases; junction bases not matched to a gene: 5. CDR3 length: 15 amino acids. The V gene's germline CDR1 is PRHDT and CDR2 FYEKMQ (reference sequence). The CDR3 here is CASSPGTSGTYEQYF. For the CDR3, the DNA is TGTGCCAGCAGCCCCGGGACTAGCGGAACCTACGAGCAGTACTTC.

The CDR3 DNA is TGTGCCAGTCTCTACGGGAGGGGCAATGAGCAGTTCTTC. This translates into CASLYGRGNEQFF. The chain carries TRBV2 and TRBJ2-1, with 8 bases aligning to TRBD2. With 9 bases clipped from V and 6 bases from J, the junction kept 7 bases outside the gene matches. The germline gives CDR1 SNHLY, CDR2 FYNNEI. The CDR3 runs to 13 residues.

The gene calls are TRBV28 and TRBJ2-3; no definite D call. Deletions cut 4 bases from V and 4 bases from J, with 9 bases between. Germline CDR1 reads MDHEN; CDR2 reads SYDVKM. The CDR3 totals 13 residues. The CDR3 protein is CASSYTEADTQYF. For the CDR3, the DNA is TGTGCCAGCAGTTACACAGAAGCAGATACGCAGTATTTT.

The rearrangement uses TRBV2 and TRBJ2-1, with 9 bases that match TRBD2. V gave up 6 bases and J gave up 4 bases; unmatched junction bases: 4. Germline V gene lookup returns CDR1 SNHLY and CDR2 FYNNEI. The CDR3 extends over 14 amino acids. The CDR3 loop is CASRGTSQYNEQFF. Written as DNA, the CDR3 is TGTGCCAGCAGGGGGACTAGCCAATACAATGAGCAGTTCTTC. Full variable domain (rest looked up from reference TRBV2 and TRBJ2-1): EPEVTQTPSHQVTQMGQEVILRCVPISNHLYFYWYRQILGQKVEFLVSFYNNEISEKSEIFDDQFSVERPDGSNFTLKIRSTKLEDSAMYFCASRGTSQYNEQFFGPGTRLTVL.

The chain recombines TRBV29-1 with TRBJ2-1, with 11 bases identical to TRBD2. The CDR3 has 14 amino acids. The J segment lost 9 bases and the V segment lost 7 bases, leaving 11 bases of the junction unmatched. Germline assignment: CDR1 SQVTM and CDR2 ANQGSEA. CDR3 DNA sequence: TGCAGCGCCGAGGGGCCTAGCGGGAGGACTGAGCAGTTCTTC. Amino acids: CSAEGPSGRTEQFF.

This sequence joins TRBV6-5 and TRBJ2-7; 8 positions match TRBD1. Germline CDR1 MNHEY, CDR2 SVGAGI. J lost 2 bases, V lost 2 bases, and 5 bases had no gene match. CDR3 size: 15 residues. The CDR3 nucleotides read TGTGCCAGCAGTTACACCTCGGGACAGGCCTACGAGCAGTACTTC. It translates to CASSYTSGQAYEQYF.

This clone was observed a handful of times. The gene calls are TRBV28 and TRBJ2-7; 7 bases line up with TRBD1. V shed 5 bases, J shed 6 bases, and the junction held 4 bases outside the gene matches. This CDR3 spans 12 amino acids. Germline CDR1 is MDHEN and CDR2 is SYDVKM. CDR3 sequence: CASSRGTVEQYF. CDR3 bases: TGTGCCAGCAGTAGAGGGACAGTCGAGCAGTACTTC.

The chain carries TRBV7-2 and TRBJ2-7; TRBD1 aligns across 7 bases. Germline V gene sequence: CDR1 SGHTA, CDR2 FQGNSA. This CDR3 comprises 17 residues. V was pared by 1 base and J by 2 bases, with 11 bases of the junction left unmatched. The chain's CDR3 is CASSLDSWDRAPYEQYF. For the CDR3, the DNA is TGTGCCAGCAGCTTAGATTCTTGGGACAGAGCGCCCTACGAGCAGTACTTC.

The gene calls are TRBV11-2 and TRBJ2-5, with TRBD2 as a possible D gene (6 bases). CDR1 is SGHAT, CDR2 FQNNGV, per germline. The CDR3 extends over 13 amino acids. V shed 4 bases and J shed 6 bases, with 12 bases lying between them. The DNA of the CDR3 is TGTGCCAGCAGCTCCGGCGGGGCGAAGACCCAGTACTTC. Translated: CASSSGGAKTQYF.

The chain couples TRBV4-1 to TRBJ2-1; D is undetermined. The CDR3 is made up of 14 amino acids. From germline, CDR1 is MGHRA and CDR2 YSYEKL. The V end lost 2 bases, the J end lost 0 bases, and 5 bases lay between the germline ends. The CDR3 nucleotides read TGCGCCAGCAGCCAAACGAGCTCCTACAATGAGCAGTTCTTC. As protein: CASSQTSSYNEQFF.

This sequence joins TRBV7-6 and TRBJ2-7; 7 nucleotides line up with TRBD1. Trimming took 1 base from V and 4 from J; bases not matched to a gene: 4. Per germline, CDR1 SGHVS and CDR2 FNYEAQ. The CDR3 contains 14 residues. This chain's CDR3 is CASSLGQGDYEQYF. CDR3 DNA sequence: TGTGCCAGCAGCTTAGGACAGGGTGATTACGAGCAGTACTTC.

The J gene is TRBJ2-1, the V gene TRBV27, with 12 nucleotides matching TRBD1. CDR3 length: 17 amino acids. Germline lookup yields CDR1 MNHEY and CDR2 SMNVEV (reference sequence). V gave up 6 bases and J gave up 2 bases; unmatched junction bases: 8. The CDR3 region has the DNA TGTGCCAGCAGCAGCCGGGACAGGGGGCCTACCTACAATGAGCAGTTCTTC. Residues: CASSSRDRGPTYNEQFF.

This CDR3 is CSVKPGLDIQYF. CDR3 nucleotide sequence: TGCAGCGTCAAACCGGGACTAGACATTCAGTACTTC. The chain couples TRBV29-1 to TRBJ2-4; 8 bases line up with TRBD2. CDR1 is SQVTM, CDR2 ANQGSEA, per germline. The CDR3 length is 12 residues. Losses at the gene ends were 6 bases for V and 8 bases for J; bases not matched to a gene: 6.

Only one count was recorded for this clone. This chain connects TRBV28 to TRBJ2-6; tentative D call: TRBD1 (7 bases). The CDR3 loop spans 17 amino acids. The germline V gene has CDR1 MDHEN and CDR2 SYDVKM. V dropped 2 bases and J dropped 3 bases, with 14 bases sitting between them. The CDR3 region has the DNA TGTGCCAGCAGTTTAAGGGCAGGGGGGTTTGGGGCCAACGTCCTGACTTTC. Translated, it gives CASSLRAGGFGANVLTF.

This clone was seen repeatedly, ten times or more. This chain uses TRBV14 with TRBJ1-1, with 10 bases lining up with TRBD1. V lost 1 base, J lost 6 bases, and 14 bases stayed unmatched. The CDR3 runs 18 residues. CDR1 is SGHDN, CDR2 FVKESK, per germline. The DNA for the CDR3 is TGTGCCAGCAGCCAAGGGGACAGGGGAGGAATGGTCCCTTCTGAAGCTTTCTTT. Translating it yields CASSQGDRGGMVPSEAFF. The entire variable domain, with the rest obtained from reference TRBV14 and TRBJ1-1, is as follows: EAGVTQFPSHSVIEKGQTVTLRCDPISGHDNLYWYRRVMGKEIKFLLHFVKESKQDESGMPNNRFLAERTGGTYSTLKVQPAELEDSGVYFCASSQGDRGGMVPSEAFFGQGTRLTVV.

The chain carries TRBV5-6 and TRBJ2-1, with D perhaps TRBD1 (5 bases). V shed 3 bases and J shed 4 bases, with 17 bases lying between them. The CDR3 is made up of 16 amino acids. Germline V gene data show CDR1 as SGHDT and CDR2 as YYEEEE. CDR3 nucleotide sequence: TGTGCCAGCAGCTCAGGGTTCCCGAGCACTTACAATGAGCAGTTCTTC. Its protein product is CASSSGFPSTYNEQFF.

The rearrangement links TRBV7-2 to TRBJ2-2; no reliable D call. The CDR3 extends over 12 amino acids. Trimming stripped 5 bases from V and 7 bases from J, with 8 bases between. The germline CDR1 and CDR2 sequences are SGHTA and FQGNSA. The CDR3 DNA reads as TGTGCCAGCAGCACATATGGCGGGGAGCTGTTTTTT. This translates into CASSTYGGELFF. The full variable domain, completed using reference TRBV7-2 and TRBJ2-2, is GAGVSQSPSNKVTEKGKDVELRCDPISGHTALYWYRQSLGQGLEFLIYFQGNSAPDKSGLPSDRFSAERTGGSVSTLTIQRTQQEDSAVYLCASSTYGGELFFGEGSRLTVL.

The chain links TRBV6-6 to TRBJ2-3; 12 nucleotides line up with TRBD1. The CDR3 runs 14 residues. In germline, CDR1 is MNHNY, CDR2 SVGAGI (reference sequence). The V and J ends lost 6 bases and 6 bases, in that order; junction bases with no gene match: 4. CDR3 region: CASRGGTGGDTQYF. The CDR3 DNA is TGTGCCAGCAGGGGGGGGACAGGGGGCGATACGCAGTATTTT.

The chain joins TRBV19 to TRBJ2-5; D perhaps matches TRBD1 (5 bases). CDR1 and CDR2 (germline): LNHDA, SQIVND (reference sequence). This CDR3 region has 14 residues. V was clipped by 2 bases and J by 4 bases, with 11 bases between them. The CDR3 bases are TGTGCCAGTAGTATAACAGGATCGGGAGAGACCCAGTACTTC. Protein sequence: CASSITGSGETQYF.